The sequence of this T cell receptor beta chain was determined in a study of cytomegalovirus exposure and HLA in healthy donors. The wider study: The 120 or so validation repertoires used a platform that matched the one used for the roughly 650 first-cohort repertoires, as a later analysis reported.

Note on this clone: Its antigen is undetermined.

This table comes from immunoSEQ multiplex PCR, and its TCRdb copy is limited to in-frame clones, with some not included. This sample has 160,000 or so clones, with about 89% found just once. Regarding the study as a whole: Most TCR sequences proved rare, with some public TCRs found in many donors. A few CMV-associated chains were confirmed in vitro to be specific for CMV antigens.

V was cut by 5 bases and J by 8 bases, with 15 bases left in between. The germline gives CDR1 SGHTA, CDR2 FQGNSA. This CDR3 comprises 14 residues. The clonotype comes from a young man in good health and CMV-seropositive. Source material: PBMCs. The chain joins TRBV7-2 to TRBJ1-4; D not certain. The chain's CDR3 is CASSLRGRSEKLFF. The CDR3 nucleotides are TGTGCCAGCAGCCTACGAGGGCGGAGCGAAAAACTGTTTTTT. The variable domain in full, with the rest retrieved from reference TRBV7-2 and TRBJ1-4, is GAGVSQSPSNKVTEKGKDVELRCDPISGHTALYWYRQSLGQGLEFLIYFQGNSAPDKSGLPSDRFSAERTGGSVSTLTIQRTQQEDSAVYLCASSLRGRSEKLFFGSGTQLSVL.